One sample yielded the 23 T cell receptor beta chains listed below, sequenced in a study of T cell changes during pregnancy in multiple sclerosis. TCRdb's copy holds only in-frame clones and misses some; the assay was immunoSEQ multiplex PCR. Of approximately 85,000 clones in the sample, 91% were seen once. The sample here was peripheral blood, taken in the first trimester of pregnancy. These receptors were obtained from a female donor with multiple sclerosis, enrolled in a pregnancy study.

The chain recombines TRBV6-1 with TRBJ2-1, with 14 bases fitting TRBD2. This CDR3 region has 15 residues. V shed 8 bases, J shed 6 bases, and the junction held 6 bases outside the gene matches. Germline V CDR1 and CDR2: MNHNS, SASEGT. The CDR3 protein is CASRLAGGHSNEQFF. CDR3 DNA: TGTGCCAGCCGACTAGCGGGAGGGCATAGCAATGAGCAGTTCTTC.

This rearrangement joins TRBV7-9 to TRBJ2-7; TRBD2 matches at 10 bases. The CDR3 is made up of 14 amino acids. Germline V gene sequence: CDR1 SEHNR, CDR2 FQNEAQ (reference sequence). V shed 3 bases, J shed 4 bases, and the junction held 3 bases outside the gene matches. The CDR3 DNA reads as TGTGCCAGCAGCTTGGGACTAGCGCCGTACGAGCAGTACTTC. Translating it yields CASSLGLAPYEQYF.

The chain joins TRBV5-1 to TRBJ2-1; 10 positions agree with TRBD2. From germline, CDR1 is SGHRS and CDR2 YFSETQ. J lost 4 bases, V lost 0 bases, and 1 base had no gene match. There are 15 residues in the CDR3. The CDR3 coding sequence is TGCGCCAGCAGCTTGGGTAGCGGGGGGTACAATGAGCAGTTCTTC. This encodes CASSLGSGGYNEQFF.

This clone appeared once. This chain connects TRBV7-2 to TRBJ1-4; the match to TRBD1 covers 12 bases. The trim removed 5 bases at V and 8 bases at J, leaving 6 bases unmatched. This CDR3 is built from 15 residues. Germline-derived CDR1 and CDR2 are SGHTA and FQGNSA. DNA of the CDR3: TGTGCCAGCAGCCCGGGACAGGGGGCGCGGGAAAAACTGTTTTTT. Translating gives CASSPGQGAREKLFF.

The gene calls are TRBV7-2 and TRBJ2-3; 9 nucleotides agree with TRBD2. In germline, CDR1 is SGHTA, CDR2 FQGNSA. This CDR3 is 16 amino acids long. Trimming took 5 bases from V and 0 from J; bases not matched to a gene: 6. This chain's CDR3 is CASSKTSGASTDTQYF. In DNA form, the CDR3 reads TGTGCCAGCAGCAAGACTAGCGGAGCTAGCACAGATACGCAGTATTTT.

J is TRBJ1-1 and V is TRBV5-4; 7 bases align to TRBD1. The CDR3 sequence is 15 residues long. The germline V gene encodes CDR1 SGHNT and CDR2 YYREEE (reference sequence). Trimming at V came to 2 bases and at J to 3 bases, leaving 7 bases not matched to a gene. CDR3 in amino acids: CASSFPTGKDTEAFF. In DNA form, the CDR3 reads TGTGCCAGCAGCTTTCCGACAGGGAAGGACACTGAAGCTTTCTTT.

The chain employs TRBV10-2 and TRBJ2-7, with TRBD1 matching over 11 bases. Germline V gene data show CDR1 as WSHSY and CDR2 as SAAADI. The V gene end was trimmed by 6 bases and the J gene end by 0 bases; junction bases not matched to a gene: 13. This CDR3 comprises 18 residues. CDR3 in amino acids: CASRGTGGPRTNSYEQYF. CDR3 DNA: TGCGCCAGCAGGGGGACAGGGGGTCCAAGGACGAACTCCTACGAGCAGTACTTC.

For the CDR3, the DNA is TGTGCCAGTTCCCAGAAGGGAGGGAACACTGAAGCTTTCTTT. It translates to CASSQKGGNTEAFF. The chain carries TRBV19 and TRBJ1-1; D remains ambiguous. The CDR3 length is 14 residues. In germline, CDR1 is LNHDA, CDR2 SQIVND (reference sequence). V gave up 8 bases and J gave up 1 base, with 14 bases separating them.

The V call is TRBV15, the J call TRBJ2-7; D not resolved. Germline V gene sequence: CDR1 LNHNV, CDR2 YYDKDF (reference sequence). The CDR3 is made up of 14 amino acids. Trimming stripped 0 bases from V and 4 bases from J, with 10 bases between. The CDR3 loop is CATSRDGQKYEQYF. In DNA form, the CDR3 reads TGTGCCACCAGCAGAGATGGTCAGAAGTACGAGCAGTACTTC.

Comment on this clone: One junction end disagrees with the germline gene, perhaps due to a read error. The chain is built from TRBV18 and TRBJ1-2; 10 bases are shared with TRBD1. The germline V gene has CDR1 KGHSH and CDR2 LQKENI. This CDR3 has 15 residues. The CDR3, as DNA: TGTGCCAGCTCACGGTTGGACAGGGGGAACTCTGGCTACACCTTC. It encodes CASSRLDRGNSGYTF.

The gene calls are TRBV29-1 and TRBJ1-2; 8 nucleotides match TRBD1. V lost 2 bases and J lost 6; bases outside the gene matches: 17. This CDR3 has 17 amino acids. The germline V gene encodes CDR1 SQVTM and CDR2 ANQGSEA. CDR3 protein: CSVETLRDRSGPDGYTF. As DNA, the CDR3 is TGCAGCGTTGAAACACTACGGGACAGGTCTGGACCTGATGGCTACACCTTC.

This chain links TRBV5-1 with TRBJ2-3, with TRBD2 identical over 8 bases. CDR1 and CDR2 (germline): SGHRS, YFSETQ. The CDR3 is 16 amino acids. V gave up 2 bases and J gave up 6 bases; unmatched junction bases: 11. This CDR3 is CASSFLSSGVGDTQYF. The CDR3 DNA sequence: TGCGCCAGCAGCTTCTTGAGTAGCGGGGTAGGGGATACGCAGTATTTT.

The chain couples TRBV27 to TRBJ2-3; the match to TRBD2 covers 8 bases. J was trimmed by 6 bases and V by 2 bases; bases with no gene match: 4. The CDR3 covers 14 residues. Germline CDR1 reads MNHEY; CDR2 reads SMNVEV (reference sequence). The CDR3 DNA follows: TGTGCCAGCAGTTTACGGTCGGGAGGGGATACGCAGTATTTT. It encodes CASSLRSGGDTQYF.

The chain is built from TRBV5-5 and TRBJ1-5; D ambiguous. The CDR3 spans 15 residues. The germline V and J ends were trimmed by 2 bases and 1 base, with 10 bases remaining between them. Germline V lookup: CDR1 SGHKS, CDR2 YYEKEE (reference sequence). The CDR3: CASSFYRGSNQPQHF. DNA of the CDR3: TGTGCCAGCAGCTTTTATCGGGGAAGCAATCAGCCCCAGCATTTT. Filled out from reference TRBV5-5 and TRBJ1-5, the complete variable domain reads DAGVTQSPTHLIKTRGQQVTLRCSPISGHKSVSWYQQVLGQGPQFIFQYYEKEERGRGNFPDRFSARQFPNYSSELNVNALLLGDSALYLCASSFYRGSNQPQHFGDGTRLSIL.

The CDR3 loop is CASSPLNTGQGTSYEQYF. In DNA, the CDR3 is TGTGCCAGCTCACCCTTAAACACCGGACAGGGGACCTCCTACGAGCAGTACTTC. The genes are TRBV18 and TRBJ2-7, with 9 bases matching TRBD1. After removal of 3 bases from V and 0 bases from J, the junction contained 12 bases not matched to a gene. CDR1 is KGHSH, CDR2 LQKENI, per germline. This CDR3 has 18 amino acids.

This chain connects TRBV6-9 to TRBJ2-7, with 7 bases that match TRBD1. This CDR3 region has 14 residues. V lost 5 bases and J lost 6; bases outside the gene matches: 10. Germline V gene lookup returns CDR1 MNHGY and CDR2 SVAAGI. Written as DNA, the CDR3 is TGTGCCAGCAGTAATTACAGAGGGGGCGGCGAGCAGTACTTC. Translating it yields CASSNYRGGGEQYF.

The CDR3 here is CASSLASNYEQYF. DNA for the CDR3: TGTGCCAGCAGCTTAGCTAGCAACTACGAGCAGTACTTC. The gene calls are TRBV7-2 and TRBJ2-7; D gene unclear. There are 13 residues in the CDR3. V lost 0 bases to trimming and J lost 3 bases, with 6 bases between them. The germline V gene encodes CDR1 SGHTA and CDR2 FQGNSA.

This rearrangement joins TRBV9 to TRBJ1-6, with D unresolved. Germline V lookup: CDR1 SGDLS, CDR2 YYNGEE. The V end was cut by 4 bases, the J end by 5 bases, with 10 bases between. CDR3 length: 14 residues. The CDR3 DNA reads as TGTGCCAGCAGCATAGCAAGCGATAATTCACCCCTCCACTTT. It translates to CASSIASDNSPLHF.

CDR3 sequence reads: CASSQDPPGSGYEQYF. In nucleotides, the CDR3 is TGCGCCAGCAGCCAAGATCCCCCGGGGTCTGGGTACGAGCAGTACTTC. The rearrangement links TRBV4-1 to TRBJ2-7; perhaps TRBD2 as D (5 bases). The V end was cut by 0 bases, the J end by 4 bases, with 16 bases between. This CDR3 contains 16 residues. CDR1 and CDR2 from the germline V gene are MGHRA and YSYEKL.

The chain recombines TRBV9 with TRBJ1-2, with 7 bases lining up with TRBD1. Unmatched junction bases numbered 8, after V lost 4 bases and J lost 5 bases. The CDR3 length is 14 residues. Germline V lookup: CDR1 SGDLS, CDR2 YYNGEE. CDR3 sequence: CASSSQTGRYGYTF. The DNA for the CDR3 is TGTGCCAGCAGCTCCCAGACAGGGAGGTATGGCTACACCTTC.

J is TRBJ2-6 and V is TRBV27, with unresolved D. This CDR3 is built from 15 residues. Germline assignment: CDR1 MNHEY and CDR2 SMNVEV (reference sequence). The V end was cut by 5 bases, the J end by 0 bases, with 8 bases between. CDR3 in amino acids: CASSPYGSGANVLTF. The CDR3 bases are TGTGCCAGCAGTCCCTACGGCTCTGGGGCCAACGTCCTGACTTTC.

The genes are TRBV5-1 and TRBJ2-2; TRBD2 matches 11 bases. CDR3 length: 16 amino acids. Trimming cost V 0 bases and J 5 bases; bases outside gene matches: 3. CDR1 and CDR2 from the germline V gene are SGHRS and YFSETQ. CDR3 sequence reads: CASSLVAGGRTGELFF. The CDR3, as DNA: TGCGCCAGCAGCTTGGTAGCGGGAGGGCGTACCGGGGAGCTGTTTTTT.

This clone appeared once. The J gene is TRBJ1-2, the V gene TRBV18; D gene ambiguous. The CDR3 sequence is 11 residues long. Germline-derived CDR1 and CDR2 are KGHSH and LQKENI. The V gene lost 3 bases and the J gene lost 8 bases, with 7 bases spanning the gap. The CDR3 sequence is CASSPVHGYTF. CDR3 bases: TGTGCCAGCTCACCGGTACACGGCTACACCTTC.